Presented here are 20 T cell receptor beta chains from one specimen sequenced in a study of CD8+ T cells in alopecia areata. RNA extraction was followed by reverse transcription into cDNA, which acted as the sequencing template. The method was immunoSEQ multiplex PCR; TCRdb's version includes in-frame clones alone and lacks a portion of them. The sample lists 100,000 to 130,000 clones; 45% to 60% were seen once. Sequencing was done on a sample of NKG2D-low CD8+ T cells sorted from blood. Source of these receptors: a human donor with alopecia areata.

The chain joins TRBV15 to TRBJ2-3, with D perhaps matching TRBD1 or TRBD2 (5 bases each). Trimming took 0 bases from V and 4 from J, leaving 11 bases between them. The CDR3 runs to 15 residues. Germline CDR1 is LNHNV and CDR2 is YYDKDF (reference sequence). CDR3 DNA: TGTGCCACCAGCAGAGAGGGACCCGGGGCAGATACGCAGTATTTT. It specifies CATSREGPGADTQYF.

The genes are TRBV19 and TRBJ2-2; D perhaps matches TRBD2 (7 bases). V gave up 5 bases and J gave up 6 bases, with 16 bases separating them. Germline CDR1 is LNHDA and CDR2 is SQIVND (reference sequence). The CDR3 covers 15 residues. The CDR3 DNA follows: TGTGCCAGTAGTTTTCTCCAGGGGAGGGCCGGGGAGCTGTTTTTT. Protein sequence: CASSFLQGRAGELFF.

The gene calls are TRBV29-1 and TRBJ2-1, with 11 bases identical to TRBD2. V dropped 6 bases and J dropped 8; count of bases not matched to a gene: 9. The germline CDR1 and CDR2 sequences are SQVTM and ANQGSEA. This CDR3 is 14 amino acids long. CDR3: CSVDSGRAIYEQFF. The CDR3 region has the DNA TGCAGCGTGGATAGCGGGAGGGCCATTTATGAGCAGTTCTTC.

This sequence joins TRBV9 and TRBJ1-4, with D perhaps TRBD1 (5 bases). Trimming shortened V by 3 bases and J by 8 bases, and 17 bases separated the two germline ends. The CDR3 loop spans 15 amino acids. Germline values: CDR1 SGDLS, CDR2 YYNGEE. The CDR3 protein is CASSGTGGFGEKLFF. In DNA, the CDR3 is TGTGCCAGCAGCGGTACAGGAGGGTTTGGGGAAAAACTGTTTTTT.

V is TRBV5-5 and J is TRBJ2-7, with D perhaps TRBD2 (5 bases). V shed 3 bases and J shed 5 bases, with 21 bases lying between them. The CDR3 contains 16 residues. Germline V CDR1 and CDR2: SGHKS, YYEKEE (reference sequence). The CDR3, as DNA: TGTGCCAGCAGCTGGAGACTGGCGGCGGAGGCGGACGAGCAGTACTTC. Translating it yields CASSWRLAAEADEQYF.

The chain recombines TRBV5-1 with TRBJ1-2, with no clear D. The length of the CDR3 is 13 residues. Trimming removed 1 base from V and 7 bases from J, with 11 bases in between. Germline V gene sequence: CDR1 SGHRS, CDR2 YFSETQ. CDR3 region: CASSLHAGRGYTF. The CDR3 coding sequence is TGCGCCAGCAGCTTGCATGCAGGCCGTGGCTACACCTTC.

The rearrangement joins TRBV4-1 to TRBJ2-2; 11 bases align to TRBD2. Germline V gene data show CDR1 as MGHRA and CDR2 as YSYEKL. V was pared by 3 bases and J by 5 bases, with 5 bases of the junction left unmatched. The CDR3 spans 16 residues. CDR3 coding DNA: TGCGCCAGCAGCCATTATAGCGGGAGGGGTACCGGGGAGCTGTTTTTT. It yields the protein CASSHYSGRGTGELFF.

This clone has just a few counts. The chain recombines TRBV5-6 with TRBJ2-7, with TRBD1 matching 10 bases. The J segment lost 2 bases and the V segment lost 4 bases, leaving 6 bases of the junction unmatched. This CDR3 has 15 residues. CDR1 and CDR2 (germline): SGHDT, YYEEEE. This CDR3 reads CASSPGTGVAYEQYF. The CDR3 region has the DNA TGTGCCAGCAGCCCCGGGACAGGGGTTGCCTACGAGCAGTACTTC.

The rearrangement links TRBV6-6 to TRBJ2-7; D gene unclear. Trimming took off 5 bases at V and 3 bases at J, with 20 bases between the two ends. CDR1 is MNHNY, CDR2 SVGAGI, per germline (reference sequence). The CDR3 has 16 amino acids. For the CDR3, the DNA is TGTGCCAGCAGTCAAACTCCATGGACGGAGAACTACGAGCAGTACTTC. Translated: CASSQTPWTENYEQYF.

This clone was detected once. Distinct nucleotide sequences in the sample also encode this CDR3. V is TRBV27 and J is TRBJ1-5, with D unresolved. V was pared by 5 bases and J by 2 bases, with 4 bases between. Germline lookup yields CDR1 MNHEY and CDR2 SMNVEV (reference sequence). The CDR3 runs to 12 residues. CDR3 sequence: CASSHGNQPQHF. The CDR3 DNA reads TGTGCCAGCAGTCATGGCAATCAGCCCCAGCATTTT.

This clone was observed a handful of times. Here the CDR3 reads CASSQVPFTDTQYF. The CDR3 bases are TGTGCCAGCAGCCAAGTCCCATTCACAGATACGCAGTATTTT. The J gene is TRBJ2-3, the V gene TRBV14, with D unclear. This CDR3 is 14 amino acids long. Germline V gene lookup returns CDR1 SGHDN and CDR2 FVKESK. V lost 1 base to trimming and J lost 2 bases, with 7 bases between them.

The chain has TRBV15 and TRBJ2-1; D may correspond to TRBD1 or TRBD2 (5 bases each). The germline gives CDR1 LNHNV, CDR2 YYDKDF (reference sequence). CDR3 length: 14 residues. The V gene lost 1 base and the J gene lost 5 bases, with 9 bases spanning the gap. The CDR3 region is CATSRVGRDNEQFF. CDR3 coding DNA: TGTGCCACCAGCAGAGTGGGGCGGGACAATGAGCAGTTCTTC.

V usage is TRBV4-1 and J usage is TRBJ2-7; 9 bases are a match to TRBD1. In germline, CDR1 is MGHRA, CDR2 YSYEKL. The length of the CDR3 is 14 residues. V lost 1 base to trimming and J lost 3 bases; unmatched junction nucleotides: 1. The CDR3 here is CASSQGGQGYEQYF. For the CDR3, the DNA is TGCGCCAGCAGCCAAGGGGGACAGGGCTACGAGCAGTACTTC.

This chain uses TRBV27 with TRBJ2-2, with 10 bases identical to TRBD2. The CDR3 is 19 amino acids. V trimming: 1 base; J trimming: 3 bases; junction bases outside the gene matches: 11. Germline V gives CDR1 MNHEY, CDR2 SMNVEV (reference sequence). In nucleotides, the CDR3 is TGTGCCAGCAGTTTATTCTCGGCTAGCGGGAGCCCCTACACCGGGGAGCTGTTTTTT. Translating it yields CASSLFSASGSPYTGELFF.

The chain combines TRBV28 with TRBJ2-5; 9 positions match TRBD1. In germline, CDR1 is MDHEN, CDR2 SYDVKM. CDR3 size: 16 residues. Trimming cost V 8 bases and J 0 bases; bases outside gene matches: 10. CDR3 in DNA: TGTGCCAGCTACCCCACAGGGGGCCGGTACCAAGAGACCCAGTACTTC. It encodes CASYPTGGRYQETQYF.

The chain has TRBV7-9 and TRBJ2-1, with 12 bases fitting TRBD2. The CDR3 contains 17 residues. Germline CDR1 and CDR2: SEHNR and FQNEAQ (reference sequence). Germline trimming cut 5 bases from V and 9 bases from J; bases unmatched to any gene: 14. The CDR3 DNA is TGTGCCAGCAGCACTAAGGAGACTAGCGGGAGTAGGGGTGAGCAGTTCTTC. Translation gives CASSTKETSGSRGEQFF.

This clone occurred a few times. This chain joins TRBV13 and TRBJ2-2; possibly TRBD1 for D (5 bases). The CDR3 covers 15 residues. Trimming left V 5 bases short and J 4 bases short, with 14 bases between. Germline assignment: CDR1 PRHDT and CDR2 FYEKMQ (reference sequence). CDR3 in amino acids: CASSPNRRTTGELFF. CDR3 bases: TGTGCCAGCAGCCCGAACAGGAGAACCACCGGGGAGCTGTTTTTT. The whole variable domain, filled in from reference TRBV13 and TRBJ2-2, reads AAGVIQSPRHLIKEKRETATLKCYPIPRHDTVYWYQQGPGQDPQFLISFYEKMQSDKGSIPDRFSAQQFSDYHSELNMSSLELGDSALYFCASSPNRRTTGELFFGEGSRLTVL.

The J gene is TRBJ2-7, the V gene TRBV6-6; perhaps TRBD1 as D (6 bases). Trimming shortened V by 7 bases and J by 7 bases, and 11 bases separated the two germline ends. Per the germline V gene, CDR1 is MNHNY and CDR2 is SVGAGI (reference sequence). The CDR3 sequence is 11 residues long. The CDR3 region is CASNNQGEQYF. As DNA, the CDR3 is TGTGCCAGCAATAACCAGGGGGAGCAGTACTTC.

The chain combines TRBV6-1 with TRBJ2-7; TRBD2 is a possible D gene (5 bases). The length of the CDR3 is 14 residues. CDR1 is MNHNS and CDR2 is SASEGT in the germline V gene. V shed 4 bases and J shed 3 bases, with 13 bases lying between them. In DNA, the CDR3 is TGTGCCAGCAGTGGCCAGCGGTTGAGCTACGAGCAGTACTTC. Translated: CASSGQRLSYEQYF.

This chain links TRBV9 with TRBJ2-2; the D is unclear. This CDR3 is 13 amino acids long. Germline assignment: CDR1 SGDLS and CDR2 YYNGEE. Deletions cut 4 bases from V and 4 bases from J, with 8 bases between. The CDR3 nucleotides are TGTGCCAGCAGCTCATCGGGCACCGGGGAGCTGTTTTTT. It is translated as CASSSSGTGELFF.